Here is one TCR beta chain with its context. This entry comes from a study of blood T cell repertoires in COVID-19. Study summary: T cells, B-cell-depleted T cells, or PBMCs provided the cDNA or gDNA that served as material.

Data came from immunoSEQ multiplex PCR; TCRdb stores just in-frame clones and leaves some out. The sample includes around 29,000 clones, 87% of them seen just once. The source material was peripheral blood. The source is a human donor in a cohort sampled during active COVID-19.

CDR3: CASSLGSAQRNEQFF. DNA of the CDR3: TGTGCCAGCAGCTTGGGGTCGGCCCAGAGGAATGAGCAGTTCTTC. This rearrangement joins TRBV5-6 to TRBJ2-1; D call uncertain. The germline CDR1 and CDR2 sequences are SGHDT and YYEEEE. The CDR3 loop spans 15 amino acids. V was shortened by 0 bases and J by 7 bases, with 14 bases between the two germline ends.